The sequence of this T cell receptor (beta chain) was determined in a study of Ad26.COV2.S vaccination and SARS-CoV-2 variants. For the study at large: A COV1001 Ad26.COV2.S trial-arm participant provided the sample. Intramuscular Ad26.COV2.S at 5x10^10 or 1x10^11 viral particles.

About this clone itself: The antigen is undetermined.

Study outcomes and limitations: Greater spike-specific TCR breadth was seen in vaccine recipients than in placebo recipients.

Profiling relied on immunoSEQ multiplex PCR, and the TCRdb table lists in-frame clones only, not all of them. This repertoire shows more than 300,000 clones, more than 70% found once; its top ten account for more than 1.5%. Treatment noted: 15 to 20 received Ad26.COV2.S at low or high dose, single or two shots; 5 received placebo; per-sample allocation not given. The study sampled participants on day 63 after the first vaccine or placebo injection. This CDR3 spans 13 amino acids. V shed 4 bases, J shed 6 bases, and the junction held 4 bases outside the gene matches. Germline V gives CDR1 SGHRS, CDR2 YFSETQ.

The source material was peripheral blood, sampled in a trial of Ad26.COV2.S vaccine versus placebo. The genes are TRBV5-1 and TRBJ2-1, with 7 bases lining up with TRBD1. This TCR came from a person between 18 and 60 years old who received the Ad26.COV2.S COVID-19 vaccine or a placebo. The CDR3 DNA is TGCGCCAGCAGCCCCGGGACAGTCAATGAGCAGTTCTTC. This translates into CASSPGTVNEQFF.